This entry describes one TCR beta chain. Sequenced by immunoSEQ multiplex PCR; TCRdb stores in-frame clones only, minus some. The sample shows 140,000 or so clones, about 82% of them seen only once. This specimen comes from a study of blood T cell repertoires in COVID-19. The CDR3 has 16 residues. Germline V CDR1 and CDR2: SGHVS, FNYEAQ. The J segment lost 7 bases and the V segment lost 4 bases, leaving 14 bases of the junction unmatched. The specimen was PBMCs or T cells enriched from blood (not recorded which). V gene TRBV7-6 combines with J gene TRBJ1-2, with 8 bases fitting TRBD1. The source of this sequence is a woman in her forties who had recovered from COVID-19. CDR3 nucleotides: TGTGCCAGCAGCTCAGCGGCGGGACAGGACTCGGGTGGCTACACCTTC. Amino acids: CASSSAAGQDSGGYTF.